This T cell receptor beta chain was identified during a study of OX40 agonist ivuxolimab in advanced cancers. For the study at large: As their treatment, patients were administered ivuxolimab, an agonistic anti-OX40 (CD134) antibody. General study findings and limits: Partial responders receiving 0.1-3.0 mg/kg showed among the lowest clonal expansion.

V shed 1 base and J shed 4 bases, with 9 bases lying between them. Germline CDR1 and CDR2: ENHRY and SYGVKD. The CDR3 is 14 residues long. Concerning this clone: The antigen is undetermined.

With autoimmune disease history or systemic immunosuppression, patients were excluded. Assay: immunoSEQ multiplex PCR; the TCRdb copy retains only in-frame clones and omits some. The sample holds fewer than 200,000 clones; roughly 92% are singletons and the top ten take 0.31%. This material consisted of CD4+ or CD8+ T cells sorted from blood, taken in a trial of the OX40 agonist ivuxolimab. V is TRBV10-3 and J is TRBJ2-3; no firm D call. The sequence was collected from an adult with an advanced solid tumor such as melanoma, head and neck, liver or kidney cancer. The DNA of the CDR3 is TGTGCCATCAGTGAGTACCAGGACGCAGATACGCAGTATTTT. It is translated as CAISEYQDADTQYF.